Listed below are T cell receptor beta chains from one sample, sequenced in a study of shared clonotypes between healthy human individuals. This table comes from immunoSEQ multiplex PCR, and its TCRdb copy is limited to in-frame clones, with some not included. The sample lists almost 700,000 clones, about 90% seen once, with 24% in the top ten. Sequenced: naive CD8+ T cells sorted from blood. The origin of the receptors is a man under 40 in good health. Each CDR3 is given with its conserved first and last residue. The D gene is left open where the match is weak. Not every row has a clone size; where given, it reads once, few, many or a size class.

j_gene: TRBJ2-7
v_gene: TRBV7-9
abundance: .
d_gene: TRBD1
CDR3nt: TGTGCCAGCAGCGGTGGACTGGACAGGGACACCTACGAGCAGTACTTC
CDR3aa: CASSGGLDRDTYEQYF

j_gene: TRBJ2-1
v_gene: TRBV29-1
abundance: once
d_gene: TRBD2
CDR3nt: TGCAGCGTTGATGGACTAGCGCTCTCCTACAATGAGCAGTTCTTC
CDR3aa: CSVDGLALSYNEQFF

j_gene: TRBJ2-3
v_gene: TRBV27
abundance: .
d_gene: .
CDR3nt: TGTGCCAGCAAAACAGCGGATACTAGCACAGATACGCAGTATTTT
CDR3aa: CASKTADTSTDTQYF

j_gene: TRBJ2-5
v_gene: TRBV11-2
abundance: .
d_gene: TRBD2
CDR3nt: TGTGCCAGCAGCCAACCCCCATTAGCGGGAGGGCGAGAGACCCAGTACTTC
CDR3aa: CASSQPPLAGGRETQYF

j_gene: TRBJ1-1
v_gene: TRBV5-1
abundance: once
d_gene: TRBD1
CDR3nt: TGCGCCAGCAGCGTTACAGGGGTCGTGAATTACATGAACACTGAAGCTTTCTTT
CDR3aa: CASSVTGVVNYMNTEAFF

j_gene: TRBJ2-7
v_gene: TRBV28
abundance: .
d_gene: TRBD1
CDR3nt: TGTGCCAGCAGTTCTCCACAGGGGGCAAAAGAGCAGTACTTC
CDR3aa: CASSSPQGAKEQYF

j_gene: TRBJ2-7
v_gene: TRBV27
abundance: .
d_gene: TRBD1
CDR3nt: TGTGCCAGCAGTTTCGGACAGGGGGCGGAGCAGTACTTC
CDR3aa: CASSFGQGAEQYF

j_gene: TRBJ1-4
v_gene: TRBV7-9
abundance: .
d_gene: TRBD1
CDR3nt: TGTGCCAGCAGGGAAACGACAGGGTTCGAAAAACTGTTTTTT
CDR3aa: CASRETTGFEKLFF

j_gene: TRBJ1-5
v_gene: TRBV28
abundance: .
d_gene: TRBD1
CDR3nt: TGTGCCAGCAGCTGGACAGGGGGCAATCAGCCCCAGCATTTT
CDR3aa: CASSWTGGNQPQHF

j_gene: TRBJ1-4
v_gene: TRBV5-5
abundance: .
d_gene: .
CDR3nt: TGTGCCAGCAGCCCGAACCCGGGACTCTACAATGAAAAACTGTTTTTT
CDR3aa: CASSPNPGLYNEKLFF

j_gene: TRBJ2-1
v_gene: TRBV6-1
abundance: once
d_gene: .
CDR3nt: TGTGCCAGCAGTGAAGTCTGGGGGCGGTTTGATGAGCAGTTCTTC
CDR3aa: CASSEVWGRFDEQFF

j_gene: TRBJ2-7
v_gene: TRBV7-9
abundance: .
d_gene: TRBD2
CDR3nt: TGTGCCAGCAGCTTACCGCCTAGCGGGAGTCCCACCTACGAGCAGTACTTC
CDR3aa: CASSLPPSGSPTYEQYF

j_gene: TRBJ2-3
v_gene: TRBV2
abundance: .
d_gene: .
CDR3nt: TGTGCCAGCAGTGGGAGGGAGAGCCTCACAGATACGCAGTATTTT
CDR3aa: CASSGRESLTDTQYF

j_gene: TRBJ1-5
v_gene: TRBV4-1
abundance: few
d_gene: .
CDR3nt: TGCGCCAGCAGCCTAGGGCCGAGCAATCAGCCCCAGCATTTT
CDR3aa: CASSLGPSNQPQHF

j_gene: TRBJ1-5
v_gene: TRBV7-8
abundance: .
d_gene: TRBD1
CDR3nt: TGTGCCAGCAGCTCCGCCCCGGGACAGGATAGCAATCAGCCCCAGCATTTT
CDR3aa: CASSSAPGQDSNQPQHF

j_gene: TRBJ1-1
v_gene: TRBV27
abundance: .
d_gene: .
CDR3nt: TGTGCCAGCAGTTTATCGGCGCGGGGCACTGAAGCTTTCTTT
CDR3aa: CASSLSARGTEAFF

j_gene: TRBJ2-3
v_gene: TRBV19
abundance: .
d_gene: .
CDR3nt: TGTGCCAGTAGTATAGGGGGGCTGGGGAAAGATACGCAGTATTTT
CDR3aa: CASSIGGLGKDTQYF

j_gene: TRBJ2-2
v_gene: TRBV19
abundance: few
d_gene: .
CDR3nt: TGTGCCAGTAGCCTAGGGGCCTGGGAGCTGTTTTTT
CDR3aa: CASSLGAWELFF

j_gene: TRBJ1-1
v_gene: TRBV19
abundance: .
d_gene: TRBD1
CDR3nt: TGTGCCAGTAGTATACGGACAGGGGCGTTCTCCATGAACACTGAAGCTTTCTTT
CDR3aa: CASSIRTGAFSMNTEAFF

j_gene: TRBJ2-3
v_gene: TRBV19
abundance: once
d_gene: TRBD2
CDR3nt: TGTGCCAGTCGGTTAGCGGGAACCTCACGGCTAGATACGCAGTATTTT
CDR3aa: CASRLAGTSRLDTQYF

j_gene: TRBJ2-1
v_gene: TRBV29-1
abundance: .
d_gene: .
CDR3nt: TGCAGAGCCAGGGGGCAGTTCTTC
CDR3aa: CRARGQFF

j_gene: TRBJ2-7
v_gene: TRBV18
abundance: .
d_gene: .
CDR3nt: TGTGCCAGCTCACCAGTGGCGGGACGCCCGGGTTCCTACGAGCAGTACTTC
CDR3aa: CASSPVAGRPGSYEQYF